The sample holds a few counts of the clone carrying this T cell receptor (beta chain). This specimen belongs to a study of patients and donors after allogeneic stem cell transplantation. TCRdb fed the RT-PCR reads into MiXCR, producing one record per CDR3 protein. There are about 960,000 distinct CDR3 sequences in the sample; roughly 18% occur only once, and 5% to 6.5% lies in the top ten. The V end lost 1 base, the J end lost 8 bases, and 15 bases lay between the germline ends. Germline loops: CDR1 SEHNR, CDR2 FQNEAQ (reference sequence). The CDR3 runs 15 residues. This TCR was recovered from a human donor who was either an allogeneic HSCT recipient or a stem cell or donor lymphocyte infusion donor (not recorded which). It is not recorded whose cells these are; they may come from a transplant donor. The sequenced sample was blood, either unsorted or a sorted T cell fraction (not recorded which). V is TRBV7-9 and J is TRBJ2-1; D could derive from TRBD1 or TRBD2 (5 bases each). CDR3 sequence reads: CASSLDRGRDDEQFF. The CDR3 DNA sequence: TGTGCCAGCAGCTTAGATCGTGGCAGGGACGATGAGCAGTTCTTC.